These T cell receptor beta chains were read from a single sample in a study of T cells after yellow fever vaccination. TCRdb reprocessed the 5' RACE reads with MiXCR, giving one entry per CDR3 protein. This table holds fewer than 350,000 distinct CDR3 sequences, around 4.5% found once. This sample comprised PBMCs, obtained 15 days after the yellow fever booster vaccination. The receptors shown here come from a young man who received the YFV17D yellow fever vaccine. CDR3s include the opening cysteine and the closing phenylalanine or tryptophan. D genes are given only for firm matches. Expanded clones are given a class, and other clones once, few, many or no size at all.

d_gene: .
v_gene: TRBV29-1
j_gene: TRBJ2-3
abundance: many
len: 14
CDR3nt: TGCAGCGTTCGGGAGACTGCCAACACAGATACGCAGTATTTT
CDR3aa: CSVRETANTDTQYF

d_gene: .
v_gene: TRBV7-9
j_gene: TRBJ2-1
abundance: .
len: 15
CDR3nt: TGTGCCAGCAGCCAGACCTTGGACCTAGTGAATGAGCAGTTCTTC
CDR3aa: CASSQTLDLVNEQFF

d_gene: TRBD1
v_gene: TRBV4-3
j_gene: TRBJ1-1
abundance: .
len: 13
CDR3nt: TGCGCCAGCAGCCAGGACAGGGAAACTGAAGCTTTCTTT
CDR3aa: CASSQDRETEAFF

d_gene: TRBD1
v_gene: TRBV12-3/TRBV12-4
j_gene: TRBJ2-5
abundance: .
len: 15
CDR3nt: TGTGCCAGCAGTCCCGAGGACAGGGAACAAGAGACCCAGTACTTC
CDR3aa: CASSPEDREQETQYF

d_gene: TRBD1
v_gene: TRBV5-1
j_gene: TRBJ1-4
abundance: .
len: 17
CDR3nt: TGCGCCAGCAGCCACCGGGACAGGGTTTGGGCTAATGAAAAACTGTTTTTT
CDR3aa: CASSHRDRVWANEKLFF

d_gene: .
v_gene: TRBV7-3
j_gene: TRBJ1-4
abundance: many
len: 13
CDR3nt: TGTGCCAGCAGCAGAGCCAGGGGCGAAAAACTGTTTTTT
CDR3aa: CASSRARGEKLFF

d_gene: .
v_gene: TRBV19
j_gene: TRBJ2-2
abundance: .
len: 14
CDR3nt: TGTGCCAGTAGTATTTCCTCGCACGCCGGGGAGCTGTTTTTT
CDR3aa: CASSISSHAGELFF

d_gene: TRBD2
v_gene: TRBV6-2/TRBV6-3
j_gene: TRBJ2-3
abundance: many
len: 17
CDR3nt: TGTGCCAGCAGCCAGAGGCTTTGGCGGGGGAGCACAGATACGCAGTATTTT
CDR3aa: CASSQRLWRGSTDTQYF

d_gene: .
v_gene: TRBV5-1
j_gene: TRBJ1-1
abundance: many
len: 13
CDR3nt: TGCGCCAGCAGCTTACCGACGGGGGAAGAAGCTTTCTTT
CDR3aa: CASSLPTGEEAFF

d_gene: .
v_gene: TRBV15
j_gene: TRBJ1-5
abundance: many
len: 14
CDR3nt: TGTGCCACCAGCAGAGGAGATAGCAATCAGCCCCAGCATTTT
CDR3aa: CATSRGDSNQPQHF

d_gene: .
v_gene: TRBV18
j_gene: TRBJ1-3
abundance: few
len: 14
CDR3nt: TGTGCCAGCTCACCACCAGGGGCAGGAAACACCATATATTTT
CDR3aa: CASSPPGAGNTIYF

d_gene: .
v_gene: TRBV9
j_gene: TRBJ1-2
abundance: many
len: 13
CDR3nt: TGTGCCAGCAGCCACATCGAAGGGTATGGCTACACCTTC
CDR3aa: CASSHIEGYGYTF

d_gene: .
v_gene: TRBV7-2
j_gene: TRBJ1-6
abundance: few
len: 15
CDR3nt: TGTGCCAGCAGCTTAGTTCGGGACCCTAATTCACCCCTCCACTTT
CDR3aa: CASSLVRDPNSPLHF

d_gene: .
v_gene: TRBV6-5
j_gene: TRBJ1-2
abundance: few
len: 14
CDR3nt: TGTGCCGCGCATAGGCCTCTAGCTAACTATGGCTACACCTTC
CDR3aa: CAAHRPLANYGYTF

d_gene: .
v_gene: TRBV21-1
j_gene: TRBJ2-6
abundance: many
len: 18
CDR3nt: TGTGCCAGCGAAATGTCCGGACAGGCCTTTTCTGGGGCCAACGTCCTGACTTTC
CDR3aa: CASEMSGQAFSGANVLTF

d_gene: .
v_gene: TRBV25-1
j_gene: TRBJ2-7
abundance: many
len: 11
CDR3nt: TGTGCCAGCAGTAGAGTCTACGAGCAGTACTTC
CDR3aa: CASSRVYEQYF

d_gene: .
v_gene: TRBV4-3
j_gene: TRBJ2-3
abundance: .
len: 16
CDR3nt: TGCGCCAGCAGCCAAGATCTATCCGTTGGGAGTGATACGCAGTATTTT
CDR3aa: CASSQDLSVGSDTQYF

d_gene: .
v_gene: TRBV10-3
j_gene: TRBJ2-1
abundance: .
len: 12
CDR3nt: TGTGCCATCAGTGAGGGGGAAAGGGAGGAGTTCTTC
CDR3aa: CAISEGEREEFF

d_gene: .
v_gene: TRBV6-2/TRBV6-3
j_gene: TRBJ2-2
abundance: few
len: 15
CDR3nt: TGTGCCAGCACTCCTAGAAACACGAACACCGGGGAGCTGTTTTTT
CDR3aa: CASTPRNTNTGELFF

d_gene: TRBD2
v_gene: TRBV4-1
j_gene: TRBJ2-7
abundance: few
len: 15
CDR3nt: TGCGCCAGCAGCCAGGAGCCGGGACTAGACCACGAGCAGTACTTC
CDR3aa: CASSQEPGLDHEQYF

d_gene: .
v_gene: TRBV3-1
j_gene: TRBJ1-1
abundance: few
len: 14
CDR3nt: TGTGCCAGCAGCCAAGATCAACTGGCAACTGAAGCTTTCTTT
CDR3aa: CASSQDQLATEAFF

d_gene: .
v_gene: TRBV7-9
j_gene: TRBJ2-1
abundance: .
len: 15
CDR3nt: TGTGCCAGCAGCTTAGTACCGGCAACCTACAATGAGCAGTTCTTC
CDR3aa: CASSLVPATYNEQFF

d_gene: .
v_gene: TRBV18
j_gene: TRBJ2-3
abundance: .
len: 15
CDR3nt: TGTGCCAGCTCACCAGGAGGGTCGGGCGCAGATACGCAGTATTTT
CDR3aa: CASSPGGSGADTQYF

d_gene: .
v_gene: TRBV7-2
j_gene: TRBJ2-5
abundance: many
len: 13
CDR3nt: TGTGCCAGCAGCCAGACGCGCCGGGAGACCCAGTACTTC
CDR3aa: CASSQTRRETQYF

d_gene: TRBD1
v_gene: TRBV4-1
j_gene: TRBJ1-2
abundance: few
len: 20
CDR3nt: TGCGCCAGCAGCCAGTTCGTCACCGGGACAGGAATTCATATCAACTATGGCTACACCTTC
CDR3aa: CASSQFVTGTGIHINYGYTF

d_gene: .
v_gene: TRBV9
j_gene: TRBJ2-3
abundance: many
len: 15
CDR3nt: TGTGCCAGCAGCGCCGGTCCTCTAGCAAGAGATACGCAGTATTTT
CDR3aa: CASSAGPLARDTQYF

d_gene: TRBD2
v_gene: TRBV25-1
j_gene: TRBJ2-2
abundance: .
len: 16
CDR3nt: TGTGCCAGCAGTGACCTCGGGGGGATGAGCTCCGGGGAGCTGTTTTTT
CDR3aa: CASSDLGGMSSGELFF

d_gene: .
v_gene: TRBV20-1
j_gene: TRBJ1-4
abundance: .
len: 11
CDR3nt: TGCAGAGGCGGCGACCGCGAAAAACTGTTTTTT
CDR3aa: CRGGDREKLFF